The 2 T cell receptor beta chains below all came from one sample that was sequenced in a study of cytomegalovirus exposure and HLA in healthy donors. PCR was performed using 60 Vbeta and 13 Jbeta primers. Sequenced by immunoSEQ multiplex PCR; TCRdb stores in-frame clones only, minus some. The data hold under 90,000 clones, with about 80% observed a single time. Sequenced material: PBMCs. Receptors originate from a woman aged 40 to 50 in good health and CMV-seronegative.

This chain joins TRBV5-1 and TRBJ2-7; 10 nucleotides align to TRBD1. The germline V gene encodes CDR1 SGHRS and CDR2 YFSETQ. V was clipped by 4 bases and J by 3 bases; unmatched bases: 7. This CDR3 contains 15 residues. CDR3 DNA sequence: TGCGCCAGCAGCATATCCGGGACAGGGGTCTACGAGCAGTACTTC. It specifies CASSISGTGVYEQYF.

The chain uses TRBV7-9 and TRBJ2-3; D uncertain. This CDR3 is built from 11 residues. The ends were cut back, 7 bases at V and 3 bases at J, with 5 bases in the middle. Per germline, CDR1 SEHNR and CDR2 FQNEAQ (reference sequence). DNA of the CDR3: TGTGCCAGCACTAAGACAGATACGCAGTATTTT. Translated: CASTKTDTQYF. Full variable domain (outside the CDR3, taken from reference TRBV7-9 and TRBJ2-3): DTGVSQNPRHKITKRGQNVTFRCDPISEHNRLYWYRQTLGQGPEFLTYFQNEAQLEKSRLLSDRFSAERPKGSFSTLEIQRTEQGDSAMYLCASTKTDTQYFGPGTRLTVL.